The 9 T cell receptor beta chains below were found in one sample sequenced in a study of graft-versus-host responses after intestinal transplantation. Sequencing was performed with immunoSEQ multiplex PCR; in TCRdb, only in-frame clones are kept and a portion is missing. Of approximately 78,000 clones in the sample, around 86% are singletons; the top ten hold around 7.8%. No antigens are known for them. Sequencing was performed on unstimulated CD8+ T cells sorted from spleen or lymph node cells, taken before transplant. The source of these receptors is a human donor who was the organ donor for an intestinal transplant.

This clone came up once. The genes are TRBV30 and TRBJ1-2; D gene uncertain. Per germline, CDR1 GTSNPN and CDR2 SVGIG (reference sequence). This CDR3 region has 12 residues. The germline V and J ends were trimmed by 3 bases and 3 bases, with 8 bases remaining between them. CDR3 nucleotides: TGTGCCTGGAGAGGCAGTGACTATGGCTACACCTTC. It specifies CAWRGSDYGYTF.

The rearrangement links TRBV7-9 to TRBJ2-3; 12 nucleotides match TRBD2. Per germline, CDR1 SEHNR and CDR2 FQNEAQ (reference sequence). Losses at the gene ends were 5 bases for V and 3 bases for J; bases not matched to a gene: 3. The CDR3 has 15 residues. CDR3 sequence (DNA): TGTGCCAGCAGCACGACTAGCGGGGGAACAGATACGCAGTATTTT. Its translation is CASSTTSGGTDTQYF. The complete variable domain, with remaining parts taken from reference TRBV7-9 and TRBJ2-3, reads DTGVSQNPRHKITKRGQNVTFRCDPISEHNRLYWYRQTLGQGPEFLTYFQNEAQLEKSRLLSDRFSAERPKGSFSTLEIQRTEQGDSAMYLCASSTTSGGTDTQYFGPGTRLTVL.

The chain combines TRBV4-1 with TRBJ2-1; 7 bases match TRBD2. Germline V gene lookup returns CDR1 MGHRA and CDR2 YSYEKL. The V and J ends lost 2 bases and 5 bases, in that order; junction bases with no gene match: 12. There are 17 residues in the CDR3. The CDR3 coding sequence is TGCGCCAGCAGCCAATTTTTCGGCACTAGCGAAGACAATGAGCAGTTCTTC. Translated, it gives CASSQFFGTSEDNEQFF.

The chain joins TRBV7-9 to TRBJ1-5; 9 nucleotides line up with TRBD1. The CDR3 totals 17 residues. From germline, CDR1 is SEHNR and CDR2 FQNEAQ (reference sequence). V was clipped by 5 bases and J by 2 bases; unmatched bases: 10. The CDR3: CASSGGTGIGGNQPQHF. The CDR3 DNA reads TGTGCCAGCAGCGGCGGGACAGGGATCGGAGGCAATCAGCCCCAGCATTTT. The variable domain in full, completed from reference TRBV7-9 and TRBJ1-5, reads DTGVSQNPRHKITKRGQNVTFRCDPISEHNRLYWYRQTLGQGPEFLTYFQNEAQLEKSRLLSDRFSAERPKGSFSTLEIQRTEQGDSAMYLCASSGGTGIGGNQPQHFGDGTRLSIL.

This chain connects TRBV27 to TRBJ1-1, with TRBD1 identical over 7 bases. The CDR3 covers 12 residues. Germline loops: CDR1 MNHEY, CDR2 SMNVEV (reference sequence). V lost 8 bases to trimming and J lost 5 bases; unmatched junction nucleotides: 5. The CDR3 DNA sequence: TGTGCCAGCGGCCCGACAGGGACTGAAGCTTTCTTT. It codes for CASGPTGTEAFF.

The chain is built from TRBV5-6 and TRBJ2-7; TRBD1 aligns across 9 bases. V dropped 2 bases and J dropped 9; count of bases not matched to a gene: 9. The CDR3 runs 14 residues. Germline lookup yields CDR1 SGHDT and CDR2 YYEEEE. The CDR3 DNA reads as TGTGCCAGCAGCTTCGGACAGGGGTTCGCCGTGCAGTACTTC. Protein product: CASSFGQGFAVQYF. Full variable domain (rest looked up from reference TRBV5-6 and TRBJ2-7): DAGVTQSPTHLIKTRGQQVTLRCSPKSGHDTVSWYQQALGQGPQFIFQYYEEEERQRGNFPDRFSGHQFPNYSSELNVNALLLGDSALYLCASSFGQGFAVQYFGPGTRLTVT.

The V gene is TRBV5-1, the J gene TRBJ1-1; TRBD1 aligns across 7 bases. CDR1 and CDR2 from the germline V gene are SGHRS and YFSETQ. V gave up 2 bases and J gave up 5 bases; unmatched junction bases: 12. The CDR3 extends over 16 amino acids. The CDR3 sequence: CASSFSLSGGRTEAFF. The CDR3, as DNA: TGCGCCAGCAGCTTCTCCCTCTCAGGGGGAAGAACTGAAGCTTTCTTT.

The chain combines TRBV29-1 with TRBJ2-2; 7 nucleotides agree with TRBD1. This CDR3 comprises 15 residues. The V gene end was trimmed by 6 bases and the J gene end by 4 bases; junction bases not matched to a gene: 11. Germline V CDR1 and CDR2: SQVTM, ANQGSEA. CDR3: CSVERVDRRTGELFF. The DNA of the CDR3 is TGCAGCGTCGAAAGGGTGGACAGGCGCACCGGGGAGCTGTTTTTT.

V and J are TRBV25-1 and TRBJ1-4, with D hard to call. The germline V gene encodes CDR1 MGHDK and CDR2 SYGVNS. This CDR3 has 17 amino acids. Trimming stripped 0 bases from V and 0 bases from J, with 11 bases between. The CDR3: CASSEYFQATTNEKLFF. As DNA, the CDR3 is TGTGCCAGCAGTGAATATTTCCAGGCAACAACTAATGAAAAACTGTTTTTT. The whole variable domain, filled in from reference TRBV25-1 and TRBJ1-4, reads EADIYQTPRYLVIGTGKKITLECSQTMGHDKMYWYQQDPGMELHLIHYSYGVNSTEKGDLSSESTVSRIRTEHFPLTLESARPSHTSQYLCASSEYFQATTNEKLFFGSGTQLSVL.